These T cell receptor beta chains were read from a single sample in a study of cytomegalovirus exposure and HLA in healthy donors. Using immunoSEQ multiplex PCR, the repertoire was profiled, and TCRdb retains in-frame clones only, with some absent. The table has more than 250,000 clones, more than 80% seen once; the top ten hold around 0.8%. Sequenced material: PBMCs. Receptors were obtained from a woman between 18 and 29 years old in good health and CMV-seronegative. Each CDR3 is given with its conserved first and last residue. A D gene is named only where the DNA matches it firmly.

v_call	d_call	j_call	cdr3_aa	cdr3_nt
TRBV15	TRBD1	TRBJ2-3	CATSTAGTGSDTQYF	TGTGCCACCAGCACAGCCGGGACAGGGTCAGATACGCAGTATTTT
TRBV30	TRBD2	TRBJ2-7	CAWIAGGLSAQYF	TGTGCCTGGATAGCGGGAGGTTTAAGTGCGCAGTACTTC
TRBV30	TRBD1	TRBJ2-6	CAWSSQGATGANVLTF	TGTGCCTGGAGTAGTCAGGGGGCAACTGGGGCCAACGTCCTGACTTTC
TRBV7-3	-	TRBJ2-4	CASSPSPGGRQYF	TGTGCCAGCAGCCCCTCCCCGGGCGGGCGGCAGTACTTC
TRBV10-3	-	TRBJ1-1	CAISHGDKLTEAFF	TGTGCCATCAGTCACGGGGACAAACTCACTGAAGCTTTCTTT
TRBV10-3	TRBD1	TRBJ1-2	CAISESKGAGGYTF	TGTGCCATCAGTGAGTCGAAGGGGGCAGGTGGCTACACCTTC
TRBV11-3	TRBD1	TRBJ2-3	CASGQGRDTQYF	TGTGCCAGCGGACAGGGTCGGGATACGCAGTATTTT
TRBV2	-	TRBJ1-2	CASTPYTF	TGTGCCAGCACCCCTTACACCTTC
TRBV5-6	-	TRBJ2-7	CASSLGPGSYEQYF	TGTGCCAGCAGCTTGGGGCCAGGCTCCTACGAGCAGTACTTC
TRBV28	TRBD1	TRBJ1-5	CASNSEGQSNQPQHF	TGTGCCAGCAACTCTGAGGGACAGAGCAATCAGCCCCAGCATTTT
TRBV4-2	TRBD2	TRBJ2-3	CASSPLAGNGADTQYF	TGTGCCAGCAGCCCGTTAGCGGGAAATGGGGCAGATACGCAGTATTTT